The rows below give T cell receptor beta chains drawn from one sample of a study of blood T cell repertoires in COVID-19. The assay was immunoSEQ multiplex PCR, and TCRdb's table has in-frame clones only and misses some. The profile shows roughly 300,000 clones, roughly 86% of them singletons. Sequences were obtained from PBMCs or T cells enriched from blood (not recorded which). These receptors were taken from a woman under 40 who had recovered from COVID-19. CDR3s include the opening cysteine and the closing phenylalanine or tryptophan. A D gene is named only where the DNA matches it firmly. Some rows have no size entry. The others give once, few or many, or a class for an expanded clone.

clone_size,d_call,j_call,v_call,cdr3_aa,cdr3_nt
-,TRBD1,TRBJ2-7,TRBV6-6,CASTYDRDSYEQYF,TGTGCCAGCACCTACGACAGGGACTCCTACGAGCAGTACTTC
-,-,TRBJ1-5,TRBV12-3/TRBV12-4,CASSLAHSGPQHF,TGTGCCAGCAGTTTAGCCCACTCAGGGCCCCAGCATTTT
-,-,TRBJ2-3,TRBV2,CASSEYLDWPIRSRGTDTQYF,TGTGCCAGCAGTGAATATCTTGACTGGCCTATACGCAGCAGAGGCACAGATACGCAGTATTTT
once,-,TRBJ1-4,TRBV4-2,CASSQVARGNEKLFF,TGTGCCAGCAGCCAAGTCGCCAGGGGAAATGAAAAACTGTTTTTT
-,-,TRBJ1-1,TRBV30,CAWSVDASTEAFF,TGTGCCTGGAGTGTAGATGCGAGCACTGAAGCTTTCTTT
-,TRBD1,TRBJ1-2,TRBV7-9,CASGRGLNYGYTF,TGTGCCAGCGGCAGGGGGCTTAACTATGGCTACACCTTC
-,-,TRBJ2-1,TRBV18,CASSKGDIDRDYNEQFF,TGTGCCAGCTCCAAAGGGGACATAGACCGGGACTACAATGAGCAGTTCTTC
-,TRBD1,TRBJ2-2,TRBV5-1,CASSLITGGRTGELFF,TGCGCCAGCAGCTTGATTACAGGGGGCCGGACCGGGGAGCTGTTTTTT
-,-,TRBJ1-2,TRBV10-3,CAITESYLRTYGYTF,TGTGCCATCACCGAGTCCTACTTGAGGACTTATGGCTACACCTTC
once,-,TRBJ2-2,TRBV5-1,CASSLYSGSDTGELFF,TGCGCCAGCAGCTTATATTCGGGATCCGACACCGGGGAGCTGTTTTTT
once,-,TRBJ2-7,TRBV13,CASSLYGRGYEQYF,TGTGCCAGCAGCTTATATGGCAGGGGTTACGAGCAGTACTTC
-,-,TRBJ1-2,TRBV28,CASSTQVYGYTF,TGTGCCAGCAGCACCCAGGTATATGGCTACACCTTC
-,TRBD2,TRBJ2-3,TRBV10-2,CASDGTSGGALNTQYF,TGCGCCAGTGACGGGACTAGCGGGGGGGCTCTAAATACGCAGTATTTT
-,TRBD1,TRBJ2-7,TRBV6-5,CASSYSRQGAGEQYF,TGTGCCAGCAGTTACTCCCGACAGGGGGCGGGCGAGCAGTACTTC
-,-,TRBJ1-5,TRBV2,CASSEEGSQPQHF,TGTGCCAGCAGTGAGGAGGGGAGTCAGCCCCAGCATTTT
-,TRBD1,TRBJ2-7,TRBV6-5,CASRPTGGKNEQYF,TGTGCCAGCAGACCGACAGGGGGCAAAAACGAGCAGTACTTC
-,-,TRBJ2-5,TRBV7-9,CASSLYRSIRETQYF,TGTGCCAGCAGCTTGTACAGGTCCATTCGGGAGACCCAGTACTTC
once,TRBD1,TRBJ2-7,TRBV18,CASSSGTGAYEQYF,TGTGCCAGCTCATCCGGGACAGGCGCTTACGAGCAGTACTTC
-,-,TRBJ1-6,TRBV27,CASSSAARGGNSPLHF,TGTGCCAGCAGTTCCGCCGCCAGGGGTGGGAATTCACCCCTCCACTTT
-,TRBD1,TRBJ1-4,TRBV3-1/TRBV3-2,CASSRQGTSDEKLFF,TGTGCCAGCAGCCGACAGGGTACCTCAGACGAAAAACTGTTTTTT
-,-,TRBJ2-5,TRBV7-8,CASSFGGAGEETQYF,TGTGCCAGCAGCTTTGGGGGCGCGGGGGAAGAGACCCAGTACTTC
once,-,TRBJ1-1,TRBV5-6,CASSLVGGLDGEAFF,TGTGCCAGCAGCTTGGTCGGGGGGCTGGATGGTGAAGCTTTCTTT
-,TRBD1,TRBJ2-5,TRBV5-1,CASRWQGATVAETQYF,TGCGCCAGCAGGTGGCAGGGGGCAACGGTGGCCGAGACCCAGTACTTC
-,TRBD1,TRBJ1-5,TRBV4-1,CASSRGQGVQPQHF,TGCGCCAGCAGCCGCGGACAGGGTGTCCAGCCCCAGCATTTT
-,TRBD1,TRBJ2-1,TRBV10-3,CAINQGGQNVYNEQFF,TGTGCCATCAATCAAGGGGGACAGAATGTATACAATGAGCAGTTCTTC
-,TRBD1,TRBJ1-2,TRBV18,CASSKTGEGYTF,TGTGCCAGCTCAAAAACAGGGGAAGGCTACACCTTC
-,TRBD1,TRBJ2-5,TRBV30,CAWSNQWGQGQYF,TGTGCCTGGAGCAATCAATGGGGACAGGGTCAGTACTTC
-,-,TRBJ1-1,TRBV4-1,CASSQGRGRGNTEAFF,TGCGCCAGCAGCCAAGGTCGGGGCAGGGGGAACACTGAAGCTTTCTTT
-,-,TRBJ2-1,TRBV6-2/TRBV6-3,CASSLRMPGDEQFF,TGTGCCAGCAGTCTCCGGATGCCCGGGGATGAGCAGTTCTTC
-,-,TRBJ1-5,TRBV2,CATREGGNQPQHF,TGTGCCACTAGGGAGGGTGGCAATCAGCCCCAGCATTTT
-,-,TRBJ1-2,TRBV6-2/TRBV6-3,CASSYSRQNGYTF,TGTGCCAGCAGTTACTCGAGGCAGAATGGCTACACCTTC
few,-,TRBJ2-6,TRBV6-5,CASSGWGAGANVLTF,TGTGCCAGCAGCGGTTGGGGAGCTGGGGCCAACGTCCTGACTTTC
-,-,TRBJ1-1,TRBV5-6,CASSGDSMNTEAFF,TGTGCCAGCAGTGGGGACTCGATGAACACTGAAGCTTTCTTT
-,TRBD2,TRBJ2-3,TRBV4-3,CASSQDGNPGGRADTQYF,TGCGCCAGCAGCCAAGATGGAAACCCGGGGGGGCGCGCAGATACGCAGTATTTT
-,-,TRBJ2-5,TRBV24-1,CATGGTAAQETQYF,TGTGCCACCGGGGGGACAGCTGCACAAGAGACCCAGTACTTC
-,TRBD2,TRBJ2-5,TRBV20-1,CSASRSSGYPRRTQYF,TGCAGTGCCAGTAGGTCTAGCGGATATCCCAGGCGGACCCAGTACTTC
-,-,TRBJ1-1,TRBV6-5,CASSYRGNLNTEAFF,TGTGCCAGCAGCTACAGAGGGAACTTGAACACTGAAGCTTTCTTT
-,TRBD2,TRBJ2-5,TRBV7-9,CASSFFRASGETQYF,TGTGCCAGCAGCTTCTTTAGGGCTAGCGGGGAGACCCAGTACTTC
few,-,TRBJ2-1,TRBV2,CASSEIGSSSYNEQFF,TGTGCCAGCAGTGAAATCGGTTCTAGCTCCTACAATGAGCAGTTCTTC
-,TRBD1,TRBJ1-1,TRBV4-1,CASSQVFGTGPNTEAFF,TGCGCCAGCAGCCAAGTTTTCGGGACAGGCCCGAACACTGAAGCTTTCTTT
-,TRBD2,TRBJ2-3,TRBV5-4,CASSLAVWTSGGTDTQYF,TGTGCCAGCAGCTTGGCCGTATGGACTAGCGGAGGCACAGATACGCAGTATTTT
-,-,TRBJ1-2,TRBV2,CASRGDYGYTF,TGTGCCAGCAGGGGCGACTATGGCTACACCTTC
few,-,TRBJ2-1,TRBV1,CTSTRSRRSSYNEQFF,TGCACCAGCACCCGATCCAGGAGGAGCTCCTACAATGAGCAGTTCTTC
-,-,TRBJ1-4,TRBV6-5,CASSYRGTNEKLFF,TGTGCCAGCAGTTACCGGGGGACTAATGAAAAACTGTTTTTT
-,TRBD1,TRBJ2-7,TRBV4-3,CASSQDSQGAPYEQYF,TGCGCCAGCAGCCAAGATAGTCAGGGGGCCCCCTACGAGCAGTACTTC
once,-,TRBJ2-2,TRBV19,CASSIARQPTGELFF,TGTGCCAGTAGTATAGCTCGACAGCCAACCGGGGAGCTGTTTTTT
-,TRBD2,TRBJ2-2,TRBV6-2/TRBV6-3,CASSSRLAGGVGELFF,TGTGCCAGCAGTTCCCGACTAGCGGGGGGAGTAGGGGAGCTGTTTTTT
-,TRBD1,TRBJ2-7,TRBV5-4,CASTQGQGHEQYF,TGTGCCAGCACCCAGGGACAGGGCCACGAGCAGTACTTC
-,TRBD1,TRBJ1-2,TRBV4-1,CASSQEQGSNYGYTF,TGCGCCAGCAGCCAAGAACAGGGGAGCAACTATGGCTACACCTTC
-,-,TRBJ2-1,TRBV2,CASSRSAGSSYNEQFF,TGTGCCAGCAGTCGCTCGGCAGGGTCCTCCTACAATGAGCAGTTCTTC
-,-,TRBJ1-1,TRBV7-9,CASSSSGSDTEAFF,TGTGCCAGCAGCTCCTCGGGGTCGGACACTGAAGCTTTCTTT